This T cell receptor (beta chain) is from a study of siplizumab effects on memory and regulatory T cells. General observations from the study: Naive T cells seemed more diverse than memory cells; they also seemed major alloresponse contributors.

This clone was seen a few times. Its antigen is currently unknown. As described, mixed lymphocyte reaction cells underwent coculture at 37°C for a duration of more than five days. Method: immunoSEQ multiplex PCR; TCRdb's copy keeps in-frame clones and lacks some. The sample carries some 20,000 clones, 40% to 55% recorded once. This receptor was obtained from a human donor in good health; the cells came from an allogeneic mixed lymphocyte reaction. Sequencing was performed on CFSE-low (dividing) CD4+ T cells sorted from an allogeneic mixed lymphocyte reaction.

The CDR3 sequence is CASSPRTSGGKLTDTQYF. In DNA form, the CDR3 reads TGTGCCAGCAGCCCACGGACTAGCGGGGGGAAATTAACAGATACGCAGTATTTT. The V gene is TRBV9, the J gene TRBJ2-3; 14 nucleotides agree with TRBD2. CDR1 and CDR2 (germline): SGDLS, YYNGEE. The CDR3 extends over 18 amino acids. V dropped 4 bases and J dropped 3; count of bases not matched to a gene: 10.